This T cell receptor (beta chain) came from a study of T-cell memory formation after mild COVID-19. As for the study in general: Clusters of TCRs were largely donor specific.

UMIs and sample barcodes were carried by the TCR alpha and TCR beta cDNA libraries that 5'RACE produced using constant-segment primers. TCRdb used MiXCR to reprocess the 5' RACE reads, holding one entry per CDR3 protein. The sample shows 270,000 or so distinct CDR3 sequences, more than 15% of them seen only once. This clonotype was recorded a few times. As yet, its antigen is unknown. The study's findings and limits: Clonal second-wave expansions that peaked on day 37 had unconfirmed SARS-CoV-2 specificity. The study found contracting CD4+ clones mainly in CM and EM and contracting CD8+ clones in EMRA.

The V end lost 1 base, the J end lost 7 bases, and 14 bases lay between the germline ends. CDR1 is LGHNA, CDR2 YSLEER, per germline. This CDR3 spans 15 amino acids. The clonotype was recovered from a man between 18 and 35 years old who had mild COVID-19 (a few samples of this study predate the infection). Cell type and time point are not known. Source material: PBMCs or a T cell subset sorted from them (not recorded which). The chain uses TRBV4-3 and TRBJ1-5; D unresolved. The CDR3 nucleotides read TGCGCCAGCAGCCAAGGGGCGGAGGGCGGACAGCCCCAGCATTTT. Translating gives CASSQGAEGGQPQHF.